Reported below is one T cell receptor beta chain. The germline V and J ends were trimmed by 4 bases and 8 bases, with 15 bases remaining between them. The length of the CDR3 is 14 residues. CDR1 is LGHNA, CDR2 YSLEER, per germline. The entry originates in a study of CD8 T cells in ankylosing spondylitis. One entry per CDR3 protein, called by TCRdb with MiXCR from the 5' RACE reads. The sample contains 230,000 or so distinct CDR3 sequences, over 15% of which appear only once. The genes are TRBV4-3 and TRBJ2-1; D gene ambiguous. The sample taken for sequencing was blood, either unsorted or a sorted T cell fraction (not recorded which). This sequence was found in a male donor with ankylosing spondylitis or in good health (not recorded which). The CDR3 spells CASSLFAGFDEQFF. The DNA for the CDR3 is TGCGCCAGCAGCCTCTTTGCAGGCTTCGATGAGCAGTTCTTC.